Below are 3 T cell receptor beta chains sequenced from a single sample in a study of glioma-infiltrating T cells. Amplification of TCR alpha and beta CDR3 regions from RNA used iRepertoire nested multiplex PCR. TCRdb re-called the multiplex PCR reads through MiXCR, storing one row per CDR3 protein. The sample consists of approximately 110,000 distinct CDR3 sequences, 20% to 25% of them appearing once. The material sequenced was glioma tissue, nonneoplastic brain tissue, or PBMCs (not recorded which). The receptors stem from a human donor with low-grade glioma or glioblastoma, undergoing nonglioma brain surgery, or in good health (not recorded which).

A remark on this clonotype: Being one base from a much bigger clone, this may be a read error. The chain carries TRBV7-3 and TRBJ1-1, with D unresolved. Trimming took 2 bases from V and 1 from J, leaving 8 bases between them. Germline CDR1 SGHTA, CDR2 FQGTGA. This CDR3 spans 14 amino acids. The CDR3 protein is CASSLAEGNTEAFF. Here the CDR3 DNA reads TGTGCCAGCAGCTTAGCAGAGGGGAACACTGAAGCTTTCTTT.

This clonotype was recorded at least ten times. The gene calls are TRBV28 and TRBJ2-1; 10 bases agree with TRBD2. Germline lookup yields CDR1 MDHEN and CDR2 SYDVKM. The CDR3 contains 15 residues. The V gene end was trimmed by 2 bases and the J gene end by 12 bases; junction bases not matched to a gene: 10. The CDR3, as DNA: TGTGCCAGCAGTTTAGGGACTAGCGAAGCCCGGCGGCAGTTCTTC. This gives the protein CASSLGTSEARRQFF.

This rearrangement joins TRBV7-2 to TRBJ2-5, with D tentatively TRBD2 (6 bases). This CDR3 has 17 amino acids. Per germline, CDR1 SGHTA and CDR2 FQGNSA. Trimming pared 1 base from V and 0 bases from J, leaving 15 bases between. Here the CDR3 reads CASSLGGESQDQETQYF. The CDR3 coding sequence is TGTGCCAGCAGCTTAGGGGGGGAAAGCCAGGACCAAGAGACCCAGTACTTC.